This TCR beta chain stems from a study of post-analysis software for immune sequencing data. Whole-study results and caveats: TRBV5-6, TRBV5-1 and TRBV20-1 belonged to a set of roughly 5 TRBV segments that were more frequent in patients than controls.

Included in the TCR beta cDNA libraries were unique molecular identifiers. TCRdb reprocessed the PCR reads with MiXCR, giving one entry per CDR3 protein. Of hundreds of thousands of distinct CDR3 sequences listed, 25% to 30% are singletons. About this clonotype: Its matching antigen is unknown.

This CDR3 region has 14 residues. CDR1 is SGHRS and CDR2 is YFSETQ in the germline V gene. Deletions cut 1 base from V and 3 bases from J, with 11 bases between. Input material: blood. The sequence was collected from a girl aged 5-17 years with multiple sclerosis. This rearrangement joins TRBV5-1 to TRBJ2-7; a possible D gene is TRBD2 (5 bases). The CDR3 reads CASSLRGEGYEQYF. In nucleotides, the CDR3 is TGCGCCAGCAGCTTGCGGGGAGAAGGCTACGAGCAGTACTTC.